The T cell receptor (beta chain) under discussion was sequenced for a study of blood T cell repertoires in COVID-19. As for the study in general: The study drew acute and convalescent COVID-19 samples from the United States, Italy and Spain. Sources were T cells, B-cell-depleted T cells, or PBMCs; the material itself was cDNA or gDNA.

Some clones are missing from TCRdb's copy, which holds only in-frame ones; the method was immunoSEQ multiplex PCR. The sample contains about 200,000 clones, around nine tenths of which appear only once. V was shortened by 2 bases and J by 4 bases, with 12 bases between the two germline ends. Germline lookup yields CDR1 WNHNN and CDR2 SYGVQD (reference sequence). The CDR3 has 15 amino acids. This clone has more than one count but fewer than ten. The sample taken for sequencing was peripheral blood. V gene TRBV10-1 combines with J gene TRBJ2-1; weak D call: TRBD2 (6 bases). This TCR came from a man in his 60s with COVID-19, enrolled during active disease. CDR3 region: CASSEELGGYNEQFF. The CDR3 DNA is TGCGCCAGCAGTGAGGAACTTGGAGGGTACAATGAGCAGTTCTTC.